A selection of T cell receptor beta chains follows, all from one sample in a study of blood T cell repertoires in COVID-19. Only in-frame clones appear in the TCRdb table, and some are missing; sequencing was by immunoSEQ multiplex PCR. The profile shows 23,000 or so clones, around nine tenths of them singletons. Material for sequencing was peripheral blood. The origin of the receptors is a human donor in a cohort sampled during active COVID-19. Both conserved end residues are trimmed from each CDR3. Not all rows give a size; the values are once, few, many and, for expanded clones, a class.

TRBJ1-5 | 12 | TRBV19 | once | ASSISGNNQPQH
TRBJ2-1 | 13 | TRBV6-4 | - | ASSEAGAFYNEQF
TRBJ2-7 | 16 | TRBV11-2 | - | ASSLAPPSGGAGYEQY
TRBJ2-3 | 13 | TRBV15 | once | ATSRGTASTDTQY
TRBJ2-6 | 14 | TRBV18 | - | ASSPVGAYGANVLT
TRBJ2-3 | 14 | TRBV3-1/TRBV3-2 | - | ASSPQLADLTDTQY
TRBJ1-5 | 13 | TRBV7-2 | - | ASSLARADAQPQH
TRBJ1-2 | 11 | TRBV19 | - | ASSLQGAGGYT
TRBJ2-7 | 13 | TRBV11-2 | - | ASSLWTSHSYEQY
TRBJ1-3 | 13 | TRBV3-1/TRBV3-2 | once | ASSRLDTAGNTIY
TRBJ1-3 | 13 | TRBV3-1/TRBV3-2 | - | ASSPGTPSGNTIY
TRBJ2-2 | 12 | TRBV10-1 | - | ASRGTGNPGELF
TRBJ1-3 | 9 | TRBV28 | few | ASSLRNTIY
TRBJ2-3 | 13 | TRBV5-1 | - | ASSSGQGRTDTQY
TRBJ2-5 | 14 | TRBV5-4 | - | ASSLVPTGGRETQY
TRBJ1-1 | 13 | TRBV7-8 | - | ASSLLQGSDTEAF
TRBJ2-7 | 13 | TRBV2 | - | ASSELGQGLYEQY
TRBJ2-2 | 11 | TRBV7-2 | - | ASQGQNTGELF
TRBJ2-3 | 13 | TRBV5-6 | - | ASSADRGSTDTQY
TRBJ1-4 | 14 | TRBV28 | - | ASSPGGSATNEKLF
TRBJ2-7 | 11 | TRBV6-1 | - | ASSEERVYEQY
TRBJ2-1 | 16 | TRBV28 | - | ASSSGTSGGRSYNEQF
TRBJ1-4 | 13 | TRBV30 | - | AWSLGGTGPEKLF
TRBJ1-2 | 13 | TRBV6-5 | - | ASSFSPQGTYGYT
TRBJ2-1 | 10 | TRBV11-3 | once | ASSPTGGQQF
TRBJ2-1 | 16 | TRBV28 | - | ASSLFRQGSVSYNEQF
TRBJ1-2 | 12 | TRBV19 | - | ASSPGQNFYGYT
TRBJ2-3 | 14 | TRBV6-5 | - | ASSFGTSGYTDTQY
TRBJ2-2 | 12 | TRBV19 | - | ASSMTGEVGELF
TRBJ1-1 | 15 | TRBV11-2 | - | ASSLVPIKTGNTEAF
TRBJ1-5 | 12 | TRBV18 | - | ASSPPGQGGFQH
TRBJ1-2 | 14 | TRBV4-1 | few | ASSQSGTGDGGGYT
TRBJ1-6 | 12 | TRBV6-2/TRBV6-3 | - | ASSRTPQGSPLH
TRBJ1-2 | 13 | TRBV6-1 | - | ASSEAQARAAGYT
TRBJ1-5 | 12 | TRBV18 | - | ASSPTDSNQPQH
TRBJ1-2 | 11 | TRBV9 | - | ASSPEGAGGYT
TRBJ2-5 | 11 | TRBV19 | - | ASSRTLAQAQY
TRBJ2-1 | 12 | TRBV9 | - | ASSGGQGYNEQF
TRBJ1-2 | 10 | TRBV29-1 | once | SVRTEGYGYT
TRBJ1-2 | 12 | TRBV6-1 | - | ASSEAAGGSGYT
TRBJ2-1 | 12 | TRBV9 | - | ASSVGTSGNEQF
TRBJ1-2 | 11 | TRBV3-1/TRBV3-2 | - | ASSQGTGVGYT
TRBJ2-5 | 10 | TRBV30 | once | AWSDTGETQY
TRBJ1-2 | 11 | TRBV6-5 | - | ASSYGGERRYT
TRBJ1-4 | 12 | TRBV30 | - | AWSPVGGREKLF
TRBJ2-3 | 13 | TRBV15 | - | ATSRPDRVPDTQY
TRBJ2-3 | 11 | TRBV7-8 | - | ASSLGPADTQY
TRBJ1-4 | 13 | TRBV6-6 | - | ASSSVGSTNEKLF